These 20 T cell receptor beta chains were sequenced from one sample in a study of T-cell reconstitution after alpha-beta-depleted transplantation in children. Unique molecular identifiers were built into the TCRbeta library. Each CDR3 protein gets one entry after TCRdb re-called the PCR reads with MiXCR. The sample yields about 210,000 distinct CDR3 sequences, roughly 18% seen once. This sample comprised PBMCs, mostly from graft donor cells, obtained 360 days after TCRalphabeta/CD19-depleted stem cell transplant. These receptor sequences come from a male patient aged 2 to 9 who had a stem cell transplant for acute lymphoblastic leukemia, so the T cells may come from the graft donor.

This clonotype was recorded a few times. The chain has TRBV18 and TRBJ2-3; weak D call: TRBD1 (6 bases). CDR1 is KGHSH and CDR2 is LQKENI in the germline V gene. CDR3 length: 14 amino acids. Trimming removed 3 bases from V and 0 bases from J, with 7 bases in between. The CDR3 DNA reads TGTGCCAGCTCACCCGGACAGAGCACAGATACGCAGTATTTT. Protein sequence: CASSPGQSTDTQYF.

The chain carries TRBV7-9 and TRBJ1-5; weak D call: TRBD1 (5 bases). V was clipped by 3 bases and J by 1 base, with 7 bases between them. The CDR3 has 14 residues. Germline values: CDR1 SEHNR, CDR2 FQNEAQ (reference sequence). The CDR3 protein is CASSLTESNQPQHF. The DNA for the CDR3 is TGTGCCAGCAGCTTGACAGAAAGCAATCAGCCCCAGCATTTT.

The chain recombines TRBV6-2 or TRBV6-3 with TRBJ2-2; 8 nucleotides match TRBD1. The CDR3 consists of 15 residues. Germline loops: CDR1 MNHEY, CDR2 SVGEGT. V shed 4 bases, J shed 6 bases, and the junction held 7 bases outside the gene matches. This CDR3 reads CASSWGQDPPGELFF. Here the CDR3 DNA reads TGTGCCAGCAGTTGGGGACAGGACCCCCCCGGGGAGCTGTTTTTT.

The V and J genes are TRBV13 and TRBJ1-4; D not resolved. Germline-derived CDR1 and CDR2 are PRHDT and FYEKMQ (reference sequence). This CDR3 is built from 14 residues. Trimming stripped 3 bases from V and 10 bases from J, with 15 bases between. In DNA form, the CDR3 reads TGTGCCAGCAGCTTGGGCGCACCGGCGGTAAAACTGTTTTTT. It yields the protein CASSLGAPAVKLFF.

This clonotype was observed a handful of times. The chain recombines TRBV28 with TRBJ2-1; 9 bases match TRBD2. This CDR3 contains 16 residues. The germline gives CDR1 MDHEN, CDR2 SYDVKM. The trim removed 8 bases at V and 2 bases at J, leaving 10 bases unmatched. CDR3 DNA sequence: TGTGCCAGCCGGGGGCGGGGGGGCGCCACCTACAATGAGCAGTTCTTC. It is translated as CASRGRGGATYNEQFF.

The chain links TRBV6-5 to TRBJ2-7; 7 bases agree with TRBD1. Germline values: CDR1 MNHEY, CDR2 SVGAGI. The CDR3 runs to 12 residues. Trimming at V came to 7 bases and at J to 5 bases, leaving 5 bases not matched to a gene. CDR3 region: CASNLQGNEQYF. The CDR3 DNA follows: TGTGCCAGCAACTTACAGGGGAACGAGCAGTACTTC.

This clonotype was picked up one time. The chain recombines TRBV20-1 with TRBJ2-7, with 7 bases matching TRBD1. V lost 4 bases, J lost 12 bases, and 18 bases stayed unmatched. The CDR3 contains 14 residues. The germline V gene has CDR1 DFQATT and CDR2 SNEGSKA (reference sequence). CDR3 bases: TGCAGTGCTAAGAACGGGACAGCCTACCTACGGGGGTACTTC. Translation gives CSAKNGTAYLRGYF.

The chain combines TRBV4-3 with TRBJ1-2; D uncertain. This CDR3 is 17 amino acids long. V was pared by 1 base and J by 8 bases, with 23 bases between. Germline V gene lookup returns CDR1 LGHNA and CDR2 YSLEER. The CDR3 protein is CASSQGRAMAQDGGYTF. The CDR3 nucleotides are TGCGCCAGCAGCCAAGGCCGGGCCATGGCCCAGGATGGGGGCTACACCTTC.

Only a few counts were recorded for this clonotype. V usage is TRBV6-5 and J usage is TRBJ2-2; no clear D. Trimming left V 2 bases short and J 1 base short, with 14 bases between. Per germline, CDR1 MNHEY and CDR2 SVGAGI. This CDR3 contains 17 residues. CDR3 nucleotide sequence: TGTGCCAGCAGTTACAGCGCACCATACGGGAACACCGGGGAGCTGTTTTTT. Its protein product is CASSYSAPYGNTGELFF.

This clonotype was seen only a few times. A much larger clone is a single base away; this may be a read error. CDR3 sequence (DNA): TGTGCCAGCAGCGTAGGGGACTACAATGAGCAGTTCTTC. It encodes CASSVGDYNEQFF. This sequence joins TRBV9 and TRBJ2-1, with D hard to call. The germline V and J ends were trimmed by 0 bases and 3 bases, with 4 bases remaining between them. The CDR3 runs 13 residues. Germline assignment: CDR1 SGDLS and CDR2 YYNGEE.

J is TRBJ1-2 and V is TRBV21-1; the D call in the table, TRBD1, was not verified against the DNA. TRBV21-1 is recorded as a pseudogene. The CDR3 extends over 17 amino acids. The CDR3 loop reads CASSRNGDQQGAHGYTF. CDR3 nucleotides: TGTGCCAGCAGCAGAAATGGGGACCAACAGGGGGCGCATGGCTACACCTTC.

The chain combines TRBV7-9 with TRBJ2-2; the D is unclear. Trimming took off 2 bases at V and 6 bases at J, with 10 bases between the two ends. CDR3 length: 14 amino acids. Germline V gene lookup returns CDR1 SEHNR and CDR2 FQNEAQ (reference sequence). Here the CDR3 reads CASSLTSGAGELFF. CDR3 DNA sequence: TGTGCCAGCAGCTTAACGTCTGGGGCCGGGGAGCTGTTTTTT.

The sample holds a few counts of this clonotype. This rearrangement joins TRBV27 to TRBJ2-7; no firm D call. The V gene's germline CDR1 is MNHEY and CDR2 SMNVEV (reference sequence). V was pared by 7 bases and J by 3 bases, with 10 bases between. The CDR3 runs 12 residues. In DNA, the CDR3 is TGTGCCAGCATTTTTAGGATCTACGAGCAGTACTTC. Protein sequence: CASIFRIYEQYF.

CDR3 sequence (DNA): TGTGCCACCTGGGGGACAGGGCGCAATCAGCCCCAGCATTTT. Encoded protein: CATWGTGRNQPQHF. The chain carries TRBV15 and TRBJ1-5; 9 bases line up with TRBD1. The CDR3 covers 14 residues. CDR1 and CDR2 (germline): LNHNV, YYDKDF (reference sequence). Trimming removed 8 bases from V and 2 bases from J; junction bases left unmatched: 4.

This clonotype was counted a few times. This chain connects TRBV12-3 or TRBV12-4 to TRBJ2-4; 8 bases align to TRBD2. This CDR3 is built from 14 residues. V dropped 0 bases and J dropped 9; count of bases not matched to a gene: 4. The CDR3 loop reads CASSLALRGGIQYF. The CDR3 DNA is TGTGCCAGCAGTTTAGCGCTCCGGGGGGGCATTCAGTACTTC.

The sample holds a few counts of this clonotype. V usage is TRBV10-1 and J usage is TRBJ2-3; D unresolved. There are 14 residues in the CDR3. V lost 1 base to trimming and J lost 6 bases, with 11 bases between them. Per the germline V gene, CDR1 is WNHNN and CDR2 is SYGVQD (reference sequence). CDR3 nucleotide sequence: TGCGCCAGCAGTGAGTTCATGTCGTGGGATACGCAGTATTTT. It is translated as CASSEFMSWDTQYF.

Only a few counts were recorded for this clonotype. The chain couples TRBV11-2 to TRBJ2-7; 8 bases map to TRBD2. Unmatched junction bases numbered 7, after V lost 0 bases and J lost 3 bases. This CDR3 has 16 residues. CDR1 and CDR2 from the germline V gene are SGHAT and FQNNGV. CDR3 in DNA: TGTGCCAGCAGCTTAGATTTAAGCGGGGGTCACTACGAGCAGTACTTC. Translation: CASSLDLSGGHYEQYF.

The chain is built from TRBV12-3 or TRBV12-4 and TRBJ1-5; a possible D gene is TRBD1 (5 bases). The CDR3 totals 14 residues. Deletions cut 7 bases from V and 7 bases from J, with 17 bases between. The CDR3 loop is CASTSLPGNQPQHF. The DNA of the CDR3 is TGTGCCAGCACCTCACTTCCAGGGAACCAGCCCCAGCATTTT.

At least ten counts were recorded for this clonotype. This chain links TRBV7-9 with TRBJ2-7, with 7 bases that match TRBD1. The V gene's germline CDR1 is SEHNR and CDR2 FQNEAQ (reference sequence). Unmatched junction bases numbered 4, after V lost 8 bases and J lost 3 bases. This CDR3 contains 12 residues. CDR3 amino acids: CASQDRYYEQYF. The CDR3 nucleotides are TGTGCCAGCCAGGACAGGTACTACGAGCAGTACTTC.

This clonotype has more than one count but fewer than ten. V usage is TRBV18 and J usage is TRBJ1-1; no firm D call. Trimming left V 3 bases short and J 4 bases short, with 12 bases between. CDR1 and CDR2 from the germline V gene are KGHSH and LQKENI. The CDR3 is 14 residues long. CDR3 region: CASSPLGKGTEAFF. The CDR3 coding sequence is TGTGCCAGCTCACCCTTAGGGAAAGGCACTGAAGCTTTCTTT.